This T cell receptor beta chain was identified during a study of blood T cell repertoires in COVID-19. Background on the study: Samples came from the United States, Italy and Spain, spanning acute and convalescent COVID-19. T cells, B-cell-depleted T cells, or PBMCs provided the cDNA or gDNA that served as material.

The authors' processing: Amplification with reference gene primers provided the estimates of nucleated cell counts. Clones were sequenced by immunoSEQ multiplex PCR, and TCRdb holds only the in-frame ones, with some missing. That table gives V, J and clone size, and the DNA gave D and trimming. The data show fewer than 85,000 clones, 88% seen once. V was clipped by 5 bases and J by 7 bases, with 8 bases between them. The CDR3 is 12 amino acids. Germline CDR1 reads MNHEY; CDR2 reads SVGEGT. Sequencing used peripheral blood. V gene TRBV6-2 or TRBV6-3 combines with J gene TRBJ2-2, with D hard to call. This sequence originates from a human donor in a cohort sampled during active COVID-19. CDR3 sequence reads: CASSPYVGELFF. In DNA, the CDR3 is TGTGCCAGCAGTCCCTACGTCGGGGAGCTGTTTTTT.